This T cell receptor (beta chain) comes out of a study of T-cell reconstitution after alpha-beta-depleted transplantation in children. General study findings and limits: After transplant, at about two months, alpha-beta T cells were reportedly derived from several hundred expanded graft clones. The authors attributed T-cell counts and diversity one year after transplant mostly to newly produced T cells. From surviving recipient T cells and thymic progenitors came the high day-60 TCRbeta diversity observed in some patients.

Unique molecular identifiers featured in how the TCRbeta library was prepared. MiXCR was run by TCRdb on the PCR reads, yielding one entry per CDR3 protein. This sample has almost 500,000 distinct CDR3 sequences, with roughly 10% found just once. Germline trimming cut 4 bases from V and 4 bases from J; bases unmatched to any gene: 6. This CDR3 has 15 residues. CDR1 is SEHNR and CDR2 is FQNEAQ in the germline V gene (reference sequence). This clonotype was observed many times. As yet, its antigen is unknown. The chain has TRBV7-9 and TRBJ1-3, with 8 bases aligning to TRBD1. This TCR was recovered from a child aged 2-15 years with inherited bone marrow failure, due to receive a stem cell transplant. Source: PBMCs, taken before TCRalphabeta/CD19-depleted stem cell transplant. The CDR3 region has the DNA TGTGCCAGCAGCTCAGGACAGGGACTCGGAAACACCATATATTTT. Residues: CASSSGQGLGNTIYF. The entire variable domain, with the rest obtained from reference TRBV7-9 and TRBJ1-3, is as follows: DTGVSQNPRHKITKRGQNVTFRCDPISEHNRLYWYRQTLGQGPEFLTYFQNEAQLEKSRLLSDRFSAERPKGSFSTLEIQRTEQGDSAMYLCASSSGQGLGNTIYFGEGSWLTVV.